The rows below give T cell receptor beta chains drawn from one sample of a study of blood T cells in healthy people across ages. TCRdb used MiXCR to reprocess the 5' RACE reads, holding one entry per CDR3 protein. The sample holds more than 1 million distinct CDR3 sequences, more than 35% seen once. Sequenced: blood. These receptors all stem from a woman aged 55-69 years in good health. CDR3s include the opening cysteine and the closing phenylalanine or tryptophan. The D gene is left open where the match is weak. Rows give clone size only sometimes, using once, few, many, or a class for an expanded clone.

len	j_gene	abundance	v_gene	d_gene	CDR3aa	CDR3nt
13	TRBJ2-3	few	TRBV27	NA	CASISGVTDTQYF	TGTGCCAGCATATCAGGGGTTACAGATACGCAGTATTTT
12	TRBJ1-2	few	TRBV28	NA	CATTLGGYGYTF	TGTGCCACCACTCTCGGGGGCTATGGCTACACCTTC
17	TRBJ2-3	few	TRBV27	TRBD2	CASSRRWGTSSTDTQYF	TGTGCCAGCAGCCGCCGATGGGGGACTAGTAGCACAGATACGCAGTATTTT
15	TRBJ2-7	few	TRBV12-3/TRBV12-4	NA	CASSSQDKIAYEQYF	TGTGCCAGCAGTTCCCAGGACAAGATAGCCTACGAGCAGTACTTC
14	TRBJ2-1	few	TRBV29-1	NA	CSVEDSGPYNEQFF	TGCAGCGTTGAAGACAGCGGACCTTACAATGAGCAGTTCTTC
15	TRBJ2-2	NA	TRBV28	NA	CASTGVGVYTGELFF	TGTGCCAGCACCGGAGTGGGGGTATACACCGGGGAGCTGTTTTTT
16	TRBJ2-5	NA	TRBV7-9	NA	CASSLRASGDQETQYF	TGTGCCAGCAGCTTACGGGCATCGGGGGACCAAGAGACCCAGTACTTC
18	TRBJ2-1	NA	TRBV4-2	TRBD2	CASSTTVSGGSSYYEQFF	TGTGCCAGCAGTACAACGGTAAGCGGGGGAAGCTCCTACTATGAGCAGTTCTTC
17	TRBJ2-1	NA	TRBV6-6	NA	CASSYPNSVRQTNEQFF	TGTGCCAGCAGTTACCCCAACAGCGTCCGACAGACGAATGAGCAGTTCTTC
16	TRBJ1-2	NA	TRBV15	TRBD1	CATRPERTGSNYGYTF	TGTGCCACCAGACCCGAGAGGACAGGGTCTAACTATGGCTACACCTTC
14	TRBJ1-1	NA	TRBV20-1	NA	CSARVGGAHTEAFF	TGCAGTGCTAGGGTGGGGGGGGCACACACTGAAGCTTTCTTT
14	TRBJ2-1	once	TRBV7-6	NA	CASSLDDLRNEQFF	TGTGCCAGCAGCCTCGACGACCTCCGGAATGAGCAGTTCTTC
14	TRBJ2-2	few	TRBV5-1	NA	CASSSGLNTGELFF	TGCGCCAGCAGCTCGGGACTGAACACCGGGGAGCTGTTTTTT
12	TRBJ2-7	NA	TRBV5-1	NA	CASSLGIDEQYF	TGCGCCAGCAGCCTAGGAATCGACGAGCAGTACTTC
14	TRBJ2-1	NA	TRBV20-1	NA	CSAPPGVVDNEQFF	TGCAGTGCCCCACCGGGAGTGGTAGACAATGAGCAGTTCTTC
17	TRBJ2-5	few	TRBV4-2	TRBD2	CASSQDLIGRAGETQYF	TGTGCCAGCAGCCAAGATCTCATCGGGAGGGCCGGAGAGACCCAGTACTTC
16	TRBJ2-7	once	TRBV6-5	NA	CASSYSNGGLPGGQYF	TGTGCCAGCAGTTACTCGAACGGAGGACTCCCCGGCGGGCAGTACTTC
15	TRBJ2-3	NA	TRBV7-2	NA	CASSLGIHRSDTQYF	TGTGCCAGCAGCTTAGGCATCCACCGATCAGATACGCAGTATTTT
15	TRBJ2-1	few	TRBV6-2/TRBV6-3	TRBD2	CASSPLAGIYNEQFF	TGTGCCAGCAGCCCTCTAGCGGGAATCTACAATGAGCAGTTCTTC
15	TRBJ2-5	NA	TRBV7-9	TRBD2	CASSDSGNYQETQYF	TGTGCCAGCAGCGATAGCGGGAACTACCAAGAGACCCAGTACTTC
16	TRBJ2-7	NA	TRBV15	TRBD2	CATSREGLAFSYEQYF	TGTGCCACCAGCAGAGAGGGACTAGCGTTTTCCTACGAGCAGTACTTC
14	TRBJ2-3	many	TRBV7-9	NA	CASSLATTTDTQYF	TGTGCCAGCAGCTTAGCGACTACCACAGATACGCAGTATTTT
16	TRBJ2-7	NA	TRBV25-1	TRBD1	CASSELKTGQGAEQYF	TGTGCCAGCAGTGAATTAAAGACGGGACAGGGAGCCGAGCAGTACTTC
13	TRBJ2-7	NA	TRBV6-6	NA	CASLGQNSYEQYF	TGTGCCAGTTTAGGACAGAACTCCTACGAGCAGTACTTC
15	TRBJ2-5	few	TRBV12-3/TRBV12-4	NA	CASSFLGRTQETQYF	TGTGCCAGCAGTTTTTTAGGGCGGACCCAAGAGACCCAGTACTTC
14	TRBJ2-4	NA	TRBV5-1	NA	CASSGGSDKNIQYF	TGCGCCAGCTCGGGGGGCTCGGACAAAAACATTCAGTACTTC
16	TRBJ2-3	once	TRBV7-9	TRBD2	CASSLQLAGPTDTQYF	TGTGCCAGCAGCTTACAGTTAGCGGGACCCACAGATACGCAGTATTTT
16	TRBJ2-7	many	TRBV7-9	TRBD2	CASSLGVAGVRGEQYF	TGTGCCAGCAGCTTAGGTGTAGCGGGAGTTCGGGGCGAGCAGTACTTC
13	TRBJ2-5	few	TRBV29-1	NA	CSVAFSWSETQYF	TGCAGCGTTGCGTTCAGCTGGTCGGAGACCCAGTACTTC
14	TRBJ2-3	NA	TRBV29-1	TRBD1	CSVRTGLSTDTQYF	TGCAGCGTCCGGACAGGTCTAAGCACAGATACGCAGTATTTT
14	TRBJ2-5	NA	TRBV7-8	NA	CASSFQGSQETQYF	TGTGCCAGCAGCTTTCAAGGGAGCCAAGAGACCCAGTACTTC
15	TRBJ1-2	NA	TRBV5-5	NA	CASSLDAEGAYGYTF	TGTGCCAGCAGCTTGGACGCGGAAGGGGCCTATGGCTACACCTTC
13	TRBJ1-2	NA	TRBV29-1	NA	CSVGPHRVWGYTF	TGCAGCGTAGGACCGCACAGGGTCTGGGGCTACACCTTC
15	TRBJ2-1	NA	TRBV13	TRBD2	CASSLPSGSINEQFF	TGTGCCAGCAGCTTACCCAGCGGGAGTATTAATGAGCAGTTCTTC
13	TRBJ1-2	once	TRBV25-1	NA	CASSESTSYGYTF	TGTGCCAGCAGTGAATCTACAAGTTATGGCTACACCTTC
14	TRBJ2-7	few	TRBV27	TRBD1	CASRLGDRVGEQYF	TGTGCCAGCAGGCTCGGGGACAGGGTAGGCGAGCAGTACTTC
14	TRBJ2-7	medium-sized	TRBV20-1	TRBD2	CSARTSGTAYEQYF	TGCAGTGCCAGGACTAGCGGGACCGCCTACGAGCAGTACTTC
15	TRBJ2-7	NA	TRBV9	NA	CASSEDGARPWEQYF	TGTGCCAGCAGCGAGGATGGAGCACGGCCGTGGGAGCAGTACTTC
11	TRBJ1-2	many	TRBV28	NA	CASSLSYGYTF	TGTGCCAGCAGCTTAAGCTATGGCTACACCTTC
14	TRBJ1-1	NA	TRBV12-3/TRBV12-4	TRBD1	CASRTGQGGTEAFF	TGTGCCAGCAGAACCGGACAGGGGGGAACTGAAGCTTTCTTT
15	TRBJ2-7	NA	TRBV28	NA	CASTITPEGASEQYF	TGTGCCAGCACTATCACCCCGGAGGGGGCGAGCGAGCAGTACTTC